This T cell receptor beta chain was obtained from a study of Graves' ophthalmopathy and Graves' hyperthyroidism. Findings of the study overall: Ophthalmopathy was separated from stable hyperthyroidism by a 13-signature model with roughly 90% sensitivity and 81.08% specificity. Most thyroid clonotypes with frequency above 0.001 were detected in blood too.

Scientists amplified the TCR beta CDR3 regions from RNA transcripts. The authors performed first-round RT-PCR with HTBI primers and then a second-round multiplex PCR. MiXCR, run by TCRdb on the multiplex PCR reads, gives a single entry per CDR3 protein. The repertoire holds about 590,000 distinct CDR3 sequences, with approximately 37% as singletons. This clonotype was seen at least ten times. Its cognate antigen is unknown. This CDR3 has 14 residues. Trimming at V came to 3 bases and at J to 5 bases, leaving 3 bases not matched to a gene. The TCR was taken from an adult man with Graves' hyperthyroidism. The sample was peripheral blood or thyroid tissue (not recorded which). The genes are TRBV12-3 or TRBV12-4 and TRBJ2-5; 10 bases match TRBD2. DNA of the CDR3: TGTGCCAGCAGTTTCCTAGCGGGGGAGGAGACCCAGTACTTC. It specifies CASSFLAGEETQYF.